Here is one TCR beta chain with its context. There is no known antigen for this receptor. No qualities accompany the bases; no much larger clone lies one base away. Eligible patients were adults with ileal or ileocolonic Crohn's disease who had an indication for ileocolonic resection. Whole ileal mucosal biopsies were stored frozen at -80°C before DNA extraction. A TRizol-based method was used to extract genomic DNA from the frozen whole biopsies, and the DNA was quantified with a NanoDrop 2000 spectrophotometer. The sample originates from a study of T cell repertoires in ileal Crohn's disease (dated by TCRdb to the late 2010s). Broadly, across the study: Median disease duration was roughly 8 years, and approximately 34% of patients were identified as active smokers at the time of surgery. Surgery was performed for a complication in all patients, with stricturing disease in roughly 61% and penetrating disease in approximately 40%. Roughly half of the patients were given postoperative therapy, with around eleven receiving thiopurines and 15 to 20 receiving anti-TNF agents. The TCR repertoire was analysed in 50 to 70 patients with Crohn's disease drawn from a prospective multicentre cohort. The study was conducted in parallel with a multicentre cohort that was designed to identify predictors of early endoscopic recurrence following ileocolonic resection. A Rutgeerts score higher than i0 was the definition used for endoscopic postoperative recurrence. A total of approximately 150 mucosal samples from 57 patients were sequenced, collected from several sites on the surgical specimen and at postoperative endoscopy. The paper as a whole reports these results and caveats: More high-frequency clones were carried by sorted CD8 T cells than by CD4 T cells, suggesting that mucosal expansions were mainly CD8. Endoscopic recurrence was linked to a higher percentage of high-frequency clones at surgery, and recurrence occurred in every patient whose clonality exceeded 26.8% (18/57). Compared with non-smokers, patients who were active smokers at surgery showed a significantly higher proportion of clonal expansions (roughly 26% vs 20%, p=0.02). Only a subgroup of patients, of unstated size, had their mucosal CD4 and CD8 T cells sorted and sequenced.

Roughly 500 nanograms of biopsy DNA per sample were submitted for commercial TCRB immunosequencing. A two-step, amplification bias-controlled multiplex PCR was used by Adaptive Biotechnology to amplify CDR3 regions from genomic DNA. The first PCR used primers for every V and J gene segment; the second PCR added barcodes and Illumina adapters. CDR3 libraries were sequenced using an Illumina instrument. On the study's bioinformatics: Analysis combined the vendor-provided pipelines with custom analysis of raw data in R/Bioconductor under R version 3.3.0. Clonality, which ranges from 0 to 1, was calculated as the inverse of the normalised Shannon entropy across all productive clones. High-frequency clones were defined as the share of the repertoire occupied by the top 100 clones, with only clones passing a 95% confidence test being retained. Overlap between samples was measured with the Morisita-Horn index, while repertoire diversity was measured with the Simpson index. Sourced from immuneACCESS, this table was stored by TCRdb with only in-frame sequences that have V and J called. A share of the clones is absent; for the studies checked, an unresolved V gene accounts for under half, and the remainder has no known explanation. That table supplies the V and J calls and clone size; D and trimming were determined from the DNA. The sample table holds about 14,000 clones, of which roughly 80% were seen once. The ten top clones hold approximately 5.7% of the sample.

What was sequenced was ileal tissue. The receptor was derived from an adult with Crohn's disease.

The CDR3 reads CASSESLRSGNQPQHF. In nucleotides, the sequence is TGCGCCAGCAGTGAGTCCCTCCGGTCTGGCAATCAGCCCCAGCATTTT. The V gene is TRBV10-2 and the J gene is TRBJ1-5; the D gene cannot be named for sure. Including the terminal cysteine and phenylalanine, the CDR3 comprises 16 residues. Only CDR3 DNA remains: 48 bases, in frame from the first base. CDR1 and CDR2 (WSHSY, SAAADI) derive from the germline V gene. Trimming takes 0 bases from V and 2 bases from J, and the germline ends sit 11 bases apart.